This T cell receptor beta chain was captured by sequencing in a study of shared clonotypes between healthy human individuals. Germline CDR1 is LNHDA and CDR2 is SQIVND (reference sequence). The CDR3 extends over 19 amino acids. Trimming removed 2 bases from V and 1 base from J, with 22 bases in between. Here immunoSEQ multiplex PCR was the method, and the copy in TCRdb shows in-frame clones only, minus some. The table includes about 520,000 clones, about 96% detected once. This sequence was found in a woman aged 30 to 39 in good health. Sequencing used naive CD4+ T cells sorted from blood. The subset here: CD45RA+ positively selected. The V gene is TRBV19, the J gene TRBJ2-3; D possibly corresponds to TRBD1 (6 bases). This CDR3 reads CASSIMSEYATGRTDTQYF. The CDR3 DNA is TGTGCCAGTAGTATAATGTCCGAGTATGCAACAGGGCGCACAGATACGCAGTATTTT.